The 14 T cell receptor beta chains listed next were all sequenced from one sample in a study of blood T cell repertoires in COVID-19. Some clones are missing from TCRdb's copy, which holds only in-frame ones; the method was immunoSEQ multiplex PCR. Here the sample spans 75,000 to 95,000 clones, around 74% being singletons. Sequenced input: peripheral blood. The source of these receptors is a woman older than 75 with active or convalescent COVID-19.

The table lists this clone with a count of one. V gene TRBV7-2 combines with J gene TRBJ1-1, with D possibly being TRBD1 (6 bases). This CDR3 comprises 13 residues. CDR1 and CDR2 (germline): SGHTA, FQGNSA. The V and J ends lost 3 bases and 3 bases respectively, with 8 bases between them. CDR3 bases: TGTGCCAGCAGCTTTTACAGGGACACTGAAGCTTTCTTT. As protein: CASSFYRDTEAFF.

Regarding this clone: The junction and the germline gene differ at one end; a read error may be behind it. V gene TRBV5-1 combines with J gene TRBJ1-2, with D unclear. The CDR3 covers 13 residues. Germline V lookup: CDR1 SGHRS, CDR2 YFSETQ. This CDR3 is CATSPEGSYGYTF. The CDR3 bases are TGCGCCACCAGCCCGGAGGGCTCCTATGGCTACACCTTC.

This clone is a singleton in its sample. The chain links TRBV5-4 to TRBJ2-2, with 10 bases matching TRBD1. The CDR3 sequence is 15 residues long. Germline V gene data show CDR1 as SGHNT and CDR2 as YYREEE (reference sequence). Unmatched junction bases numbered 4, after V lost 4 bases and J lost 4 bases. CDR3 nucleotide sequence: TGTGCCAGCAGCACGCGGACAGGGGGCACCGGGGAGCTGTTTTTT. It yields the protein CASSTRTGGTGELFF.

V usage is TRBV7-8 and J usage is TRBJ1-1; no clear D gene. The germline V gene has CDR1 SGHVS and CDR2 FQNEAQ. The CDR3 covers 16 residues. V was shortened by 4 bases and J by 1 base, with 16 bases between the two germline ends. The CDR3 DNA reads as TGTGCCAGCAGCTCCGCCGGGGTGGGTACGAACACTGAAGCTTTCTTT. Its protein product is CASSSAGVGTNTEAFF.

This clone was detected a few times. The V and J genes are TRBV6-1 and TRBJ2-7; D not resolved. The length of the CDR3 is 14 residues. Germline V gives CDR1 MNHNS, CDR2 SASEGT. Trimming removed 2 bases at V and 1 base at J, with 9 bases between. The CDR3 loop is CASSESGRSYEQYF. The CDR3 bases are TGTGCCAGCAGTGAATCTGGTCGGTCCTACGAGCAGTACTTC.

This chain joins TRBV7-9 and TRBJ1-1, with D perhaps TRBD1 (5 bases). Germline CDR1 SEHNR, CDR2 FQNEAQ (reference sequence). V lost 2 bases, J lost 0 bases, and 10 bases lay in between. This CDR3 spans 15 amino acids. Written as DNA, the CDR3 is TGTGCCAGCAGCTTATGGCAGGGCGTGAACACTGAAGCTTTCTTT. Translation: CASSLWQGVNTEAFF.

This sequence joins TRBV7-2 and TRBJ2-5, with 7 bases fitting TRBD1. CDR3 size: 13 residues. Germline V gene data show CDR1 as SGHTA and CDR2 as FQGNSA. V lost 2 bases and J lost 14; bases outside the gene matches: 11. Written as DNA, the CDR3 is TGTGCCAGCAGCTTAATTCAGGGGGACGCCACTTACTTC. It translates to CASSLIQGDATYF.

This clone was detected once. V and J are TRBV2 and TRBJ1-1; D may be TRBD1 (5 bases). CDR1 and CDR2 (germline): SNHLY, FYNNEI. The CDR3 length is 15 residues. With 3 bases removed from V and 3 bases from J, the gap between germline ends came to 14 bases. CDR3 sequence: CASSEGRGWDTEAFF. CDR3 nucleotide sequence: TGTGCCAGCAGTGAGGGGAGGGGTTGGGACACTGAAGCTTTCTTT.

This clone has a handful of counts. The CDR3 protein is CASSSRDRAGANVLTF. The CDR3 region has the DNA TGCGCCAGCAGCTCCCGGGACAGGGCTGGGGCCAACGTCCTGACTTTC. The chain is built from TRBV5-1 and TRBJ2-6, with 9 bases lining up with TRBD1. Per germline, CDR1 SGHRS and CDR2 YFSETQ. Trimming removed 3 bases from V and 2 bases from J; junction bases left unmatched: 3. The CDR3 loop spans 16 amino acids. Filled out from reference TRBV5-1 and TRBJ2-6, the complete variable domain reads KAGVTQTPRYLIKTRGQQVTLSCSPISGHRSVSWYQQTPGQGLQFLFEYFSETQRNKGNFPGRFSGRQFSNSRSEMNVSTLELGDSALYLCASSSRDRAGANVLTFGAGSRLTVL.

The chain employs TRBV19 and TRBJ2-6; 9 bases are shared with TRBD1. Looked up from germline, CDR1 is LNHDA and CDR2 is SQIVND (reference sequence). The CDR3 loop spans 17 amino acids. J lost 1 base, V lost 4 bases, and 5 bases had no gene match. The CDR3 spells CASSRSDRGSGANVLTF. Written as DNA, the CDR3 is TGTGCCAGTAGTAGGTCAGACAGGGGGTCTGGGGCCAACGTCCTGACTTTC.

V and J are TRBV9 and TRBJ1-1; D is ambiguous. The CDR3 covers 13 residues. Trimming took off 4 bases at V and 1 base at J, with 8 bases between the two ends. Looked up from germline, CDR1 is SGDLS and CDR2 is YYNGEE. The CDR3 coding sequence is TGTGCCAGCAGCTTCGAGGGGAACACTGAAGCTTTCTTT. It is translated as CASSFEGNTEAFF.

The CDR3 nucleotides read TGTGCCAGCAGCTCGTCCAATAGCGGGCCATCCTACGAGCAGTACTTC. As protein: CASSSSNSGPSYEQYF. This chain links TRBV7-8 with TRBJ2-7; TRBD2 matches at 7 bases. This CDR3 region has 16 residues. With 4 bases clipped from V and 1 base from J, the junction kept 10 bases outside the gene matches. Germline CDR1 SGHVS, CDR2 FQNEAQ.

A few counts support this clone. The J gene is TRBJ2-4, the V gene TRBV7-9, with a weak D call TRBD2 (5 bases). V lost 8 bases to trimming and J lost 2 bases, with 13 bases between them. CDR3 size: 14 residues. Germline CDR1 and CDR2: SEHNR and FQNEAQ (reference sequence). CDR3 DNA sequence: TGTGCCAGCCAACTAGGAAATCCCAAAAACATTCAGTACTTC. Translated: CASQLGNPKNIQYF.

The chain has TRBV5-1 and TRBJ2-2, with D possibly being TRBD1 (5 bases). This CDR3 spans 15 amino acids. V was cut by 4 bases and J by 0 bases, with 10 bases left in between. Germline assignment: CDR1 SGHRS and CDR2 YFSETQ. The CDR3 DNA is TGCGCCAGCAGCATCCTGACAGCGAACACCGGGGAGCTGTTTTTT. Residues: CASSILTANTGELFF.